These T cell receptor beta chains were read from a single sample in a study of blood T cell repertoires in COVID-19. Assay: immunoSEQ multiplex PCR; the TCRdb copy retains only in-frame clones and omits some. Seen here are about 200,000 clones, around 82% observed once, and the top ten hold around 11%. Sequencing was carried out using PBMCs or T cells enriched from blood (not recorded which). All receptors come from a middle-aged man who had recovered from COVID-19. The CDR3 runs from the conserved cysteine through the conserved F or W. The D gene is left open where the match is weak. Size values are once, few and many counts, or a class for expanded clones, and some rows have none.

d_call: .
v_call: TRBV12-3/TRBV12-4
clone_size: .
j_call: TRBJ2-1
cdr3_nt: TGTGCCAGCACCTTAATCCCCAATGAGCAGTTCTTC
cdr3_aa: CASTLIPNEQFF

d_call: .
v_call: TRBV5-6
clone_size: once
j_call: TRBJ1-5
cdr3_nt: TGTGCCAGCAGCTTACAGGGAAGTCAGCCCCAGCATTTT
cdr3_aa: CASSLQGSQPQHF

d_call: TRBD1
v_call: TRBV15
clone_size: .
j_call: TRBJ1-3
cdr3_nt: TGTGCCACCAGCAGAGGAACAGGGGGCAATGGAAACACCATATATTTT
cdr3_aa: CATSRGTGGNGNTIYF

d_call: TRBD1
v_call: TRBV10-3
clone_size: .
j_call: TRBJ1-6
cdr3_nt: TGTGCCATCGCCGAGACAGGGGAGCAGAATTCACCCCTCCACTTT
cdr3_aa: CAIAETGEQNSPLHF

d_call: .
v_call: TRBV5-8
clone_size: .
j_call: TRBJ1-5
cdr3_nt: TGTGCCAGCGGGGGGGGCTCGATAAACAGGCAGCCCCAGCATTTT
cdr3_aa: CASGGGSINRQPQHF

d_call: .
v_call: TRBV2
clone_size: .
j_call: TRBJ2-1
cdr3_nt: TGTGCCAGCAGCAAAGAGGATGAGCAGTTCTTC
cdr3_aa: CASSKEDEQFF

d_call: .
v_call: TRBV7-6
clone_size: .
j_call: TRBJ2-7
cdr3_nt: TGTGCCAGCAGCTTATTTGAACAGGGTAATTACGAGCAGTACTTC
cdr3_aa: CASSLFEQGNYEQYF

d_call: .
v_call: TRBV29-1
clone_size: .
j_call: TRBJ1-2
cdr3_nt: TGCAGCGTCAGGACTAACTATGGCTACACCTTC
cdr3_aa: CSVRTNYGYTF

d_call: .
v_call: TRBV4-2
clone_size: .
j_call: TRBJ2-1
cdr3_nt: TGTGCCAGCAGCCAAGATACTGGAGCCTACAATGAGCAGTTCTTC
cdr3_aa: CASSQDTGAYNEQFF

d_call: TRBD1
v_call: TRBV7-6
clone_size: .
j_call: TRBJ1-4
cdr3_nt: TGTGCCAGCAGCTCCGGTGGACAGGGAAATGAAAAACTGTTTTTT
cdr3_aa: CASSSGGQGNEKLFF

d_call: .
v_call: TRBV4-2
clone_size: .
j_call: TRBJ2-3
cdr3_nt: TGTGCCAGCCAGAGTAGAGGAGCGGACACAGATACGCAGTATTTT
cdr3_aa: CASQSRGADTDTQYF

d_call: .
v_call: TRBV14
clone_size: .
j_call: TRBJ1-4
cdr3_nt: TGTGCCAGCAGCCAAGTACAGTGGGAAAAACTGTTTTTT
cdr3_aa: CASSQVQWEKLFF

d_call: .
v_call: TRBV29-1
clone_size: .
j_call: TRBJ1-3
cdr3_nt: TGCAGCGTCCACTCTGGAAACACCATATATTTT
cdr3_aa: CSVHSGNTIYF

d_call: .
v_call: TRBV6-2/TRBV6-3
clone_size: .
j_call: TRBJ2-1
cdr3_nt: TGTGCCAGCAGTTACAAGCCGCCCCGGGGAAATGAGCAGTTCTTC
cdr3_aa: CASSYKPPRGNEQFF

d_call: TRBD2
v_call: TRBV18
clone_size: .
j_call: TRBJ2-1
cdr3_nt: TGTGCCAGCTCACTTCAGACTAGCGGGGGCTCCTACAATGAGCAGTTCTTC
cdr3_aa: CASSLQTSGGSYNEQFF

d_call: .
v_call: TRBV24-1
clone_size: few
j_call: TRBJ2-1
cdr3_nt: TGTGCCACCAGTGATTTCCCCGGGAGCTCCTACAATGAGCAGTTCTTC
cdr3_aa: CATSDFPGSSYNEQFF

d_call: TRBD1
v_call: TRBV23-1
clone_size: .
j_call: TRBJ1-6
cdr3_nt: TGCGCCAGCAGTCAATCGGGGGACAGGGTTGGTTGCCCCCTCCACTTT
cdr3_aa: CASSQSGDRVGCPLHF

d_call: .
v_call: TRBV5-5
clone_size: .
j_call: TRBJ2-6
cdr3_nt: TGTGCCAGCAGCTTGGCAGGGGCTGGGGCCAACGTCCTGACTTTC
cdr3_aa: CASSLAGAGANVLTF

d_call: TRBD1
v_call: TRBV19
clone_size: once
j_call: TRBJ1-5
cdr3_nt: TGTGCCAGTAGTACCGACAGGGGAAAGGATAGCAATCAGCCCCAGCATTTT
cdr3_aa: CASSTDRGKDSNQPQHF

d_call: TRBD1
v_call: TRBV19
clone_size: .
j_call: TRBJ1-1
cdr3_nt: TGTGCCAGTAGTATCCGGACAGGGAACACTGAAGCTTTCTTT
cdr3_aa: CASSIRTGNTEAFF

d_call: TRBD2
v_call: TRBV7-2
clone_size: .
j_call: TRBJ2-5
cdr3_nt: TGTGCCAGCAGCTTCCAGCGGGATTTAGAGACCCAGTACTTC
cdr3_aa: CASSFQRDLETQYF

d_call: .
v_call: TRBV5-1
clone_size: .
j_call: TRBJ1-1
cdr3_nt: TGCGCCAGCAGCTCTGGCAGACAGAACACTGAAGCTTTCTTT
cdr3_aa: CASSSGRQNTEAFF

d_call: TRBD1
v_call: TRBV3-1/TRBV3-2
clone_size: .
j_call: TRBJ2-2
cdr3_nt: TGTGCCAGCAGCCAAGTCCGGGGGACAGGGAGATACACCGGGGAGCTGTTTTTT
cdr3_aa: CASSQVRGTGRYTGELFF

d_call: TRBD1
v_call: TRBV28
clone_size: .
j_call: TRBJ2-7
cdr3_nt: TGTGCCAGCACCCGGGACAGCTCCTACGAGCAGTACTTC
cdr3_aa: CASTRDSSYEQYF

d_call: TRBD1
v_call: TRBV28
clone_size: .
j_call: TRBJ2-1
cdr3_nt: TGTGCTAGCAGTTTTCCGGACAGGGGAGTATCCTACAATGAGCAGTTCTTC
cdr3_aa: CASSFPDRGVSYNEQFF

d_call: .
v_call: TRBV2
clone_size: .
j_call: TRBJ2-2
cdr3_nt: TGTGCCAGCAGCTCCAACACCGGGGAGCTGTTTTTT
cdr3_aa: CASSSNTGELFF

d_call: TRBD2
v_call: TRBV3-1/TRBV3-2
clone_size: .
j_call: TRBJ2-3
cdr3_nt: TGTGCCAGCAGCCAAGGGACTAGTAGAGATACGCAGTATTTT
cdr3_aa: CASSQGTSRDTQYF

d_call: .
v_call: TRBV24-1
clone_size: .
j_call: TRBJ2-3
cdr3_nt: TGTGCCACCAGTGATTTGCGAGGGACACCCGAGAGCACAGATACGCAGTATTTT
cdr3_aa: CATSDLRGTPESTDTQYF

d_call: .
v_call: TRBV7-9
clone_size: .
j_call: TRBJ1-2
cdr3_nt: TGTGCCAGCAGCACCCGCGGTGACAGGTCCTATGGCTACACCTTC
cdr3_aa: CASSTRGDRSYGYTF

d_call: .
v_call: TRBV7-2
clone_size: .
j_call: TRBJ2-1
cdr3_nt: TGTGCCAGCAGCCCTCAGGTGGGCAATGAGCAGTTCTTC
cdr3_aa: CASSPQVGNEQFF

d_call: .
v_call: TRBV9
clone_size: few
j_call: TRBJ2-1
cdr3_nt: TGTGCCAGCAGCGTAGCTGGCGGTTATGAGCAGTTCTTC
cdr3_aa: CASSVAGGYEQFF

d_call: TRBD2
v_call: TRBV11-2
clone_size: .
j_call: TRBJ2-7
cdr3_nt: TGTGCCAGCAGCATATCCACTGCGGGAGGGGACGAGCAGTACTTC
cdr3_aa: CASSISTAGGDEQYF

d_call: .
v_call: TRBV2
clone_size: .
j_call: TRBJ2-5
cdr3_nt: TGTGCCAGCGTACAGGGTCAAGAGACCCAGTACTTC
cdr3_aa: CASVQGQETQYF

d_call: TRBD2
v_call: TRBV28
clone_size: .
j_call: TRBJ2-6
cdr3_nt: TGTGCCAGCAGTTTACCGGGACTAGCGGGACCTGGGGCCAACGTCCTGACTTTC
cdr3_aa: CASSLPGLAGPGANVLTF

d_call: TRBD1
v_call: TRBV6-5
clone_size: .
j_call: TRBJ1-4
cdr3_nt: TGTGCCAGCAGTTACTCGAACAGGGGGGACCTACAACTGTTTTTT
cdr3_aa: CASSYSNRGDLQLFF

d_call: TRBD1
v_call: TRBV28
clone_size: .
j_call: TRBJ1-1
cdr3_nt: TGTGCCAGCTTCCAACAGGGGAGAGGCACTGAAGCTTTCTTT
cdr3_aa: CASFQQGRGTEAFF

d_call: TRBD1
v_call: TRBV28
clone_size: .
j_call: TRBJ1-5
cdr3_nt: TGTGCCAGCAGTCCCTCAGGGGGTGGAGGTCAGCCCCAGCATTTT
cdr3_aa: CASSPSGGGGQPQHF

d_call: TRBD1
v_call: TRBV3-1/TRBV3-2
clone_size: .
j_call: TRBJ2-7
cdr3_nt: TGTGCCAGCAGCCCGACAGGGGGCTACGAGCAGTACTTC
cdr3_aa: CASSPTGGYEQYF

d_call: .
v_call: TRBV5-4
clone_size: .
j_call: TRBJ1-4
cdr3_nt: TGTGCCAGCAGCTCAGTAAATGAGGATGAAAAACTGTTTTTT
cdr3_aa: CASSSVNEDEKLFF

d_call: .
v_call: TRBV30
clone_size: once
j_call: TRBJ1-5
cdr3_nt: TGTGCCTGGAGCTTCACAGGCAATCAGCCCCAGCATTTT
cdr3_aa: CAWSFTGNQPQHF

d_call: .
v_call: TRBV5-4
clone_size: .
j_call: TRBJ1-4
cdr3_nt: TGTGCCAGCAGCTTCGGGGGTGCGTTGGATGAAAAACTGTTTTTT
cdr3_aa: CASSFGGALDEKLFF

d_call: .
v_call: TRBV11-3
clone_size: .
j_call: TRBJ2-5
cdr3_nt: TGTGCCAGCAGCTGGGGGGACTCCCGCGGAGAGACCCAGTACTTC
cdr3_aa: CASSWGDSRGETQYF

d_call: TRBD1
v_call: TRBV2
clone_size: few
j_call: TRBJ1-2
cdr3_nt: TGTGCCAGCAGTGTGACAGGGGGGCATGGCTACACCTTC
cdr3_aa: CASSVTGGHGYTF

d_call: TRBD1
v_call: TRBV27
clone_size: .
j_call: TRBJ2-1
cdr3_nt: TGTGCCAGCAGTCCCGGGACAGGGACTAATGAGCAGTTCTTC
cdr3_aa: CASSPGTGTNEQFF

d_call: TRBD1
v_call: TRBV5-1
clone_size: few
j_call: TRBJ1-2
cdr3_nt: TGCGCCAGCAGCTTGGGGGACAGGGAGTGGAGCTATGGCTACACCTTC
cdr3_aa: CASSLGDREWSYGYTF

d_call: TRBD1
v_call: TRBV5-4
clone_size: .
j_call: TRBJ1-1
cdr3_nt: TGTGCCAGCAGCTTGCGGAAACAGGGGGCGATGAACACTGAAGCTTTCTTT
cdr3_aa: CASSLRKQGAMNTEAFF

d_call: .
v_call: TRBV7-2
clone_size: .
j_call: TRBJ2-3
cdr3_nt: TGTGCCAGCAGCTTAAGGGGGGGGGTACCAGAGAATCCCACAGATACGCAGTATTTT
cdr3_aa: CASSLRGGVPENPTDTQYF

d_call: .
v_call: TRBV28
clone_size: few
j_call: TRBJ1-5
cdr3_nt: TGTGCCAGCAGTCGCGGACTATCCGGTCAGGTCCCCCAGCATTTT
cdr3_aa: CASSRGLSGQVPQHF

d_call: TRBD2
v_call: TRBV7-9
clone_size: .
j_call: TRBJ2-1
cdr3_nt: TGTGCCAGCAGCCCCGGGCTAGCGGTCTACAATGAGCAGTTCTTC
cdr3_aa: CASSPGLAVYNEQFF

d_call: TRBD1
v_call: TRBV19
clone_size: .
j_call: TRBJ1-2
cdr3_nt: TGTGCCAGTAGTCCTACCGTGGGACAGGGGAGCGGCTACACCTTC
cdr3_aa: CASSPTVGQGSGYTF

d_call: .
v_call: TRBV19
clone_size: once
j_call: TRBJ2-2
cdr3_nt: TGTGCCAGTCGGGAAGCATGGGGACTTCCACTGAACACCGGGGAGCTGTTTTTT
cdr3_aa: CASREAWGLPLNTGELFF

d_call: .
v_call: TRBV13
clone_size: .
j_call: TRBJ1-1
cdr3_nt: TGTGCCAGCAGCGAAGCGGGGTGGACTGAAGCTTTCTTT
cdr3_aa: CASSEAGWTEAFF

d_call: .
v_call: TRBV6-5
clone_size: .
j_call: TRBJ1-1
cdr3_nt: TGTGTGAGCAGTTACCGGTTGATAACTGAAGCTTTCTTT
cdr3_aa: CVSSYRLITEAFF

d_call: TRBD1
v_call: TRBV18
clone_size: few
j_call: TRBJ1-3
cdr3_nt: TGTGCCAGCTCTTCCGGGACAGGGATAGCCGGAAACACCATATATTTT
cdr3_aa: CASSSGTGIAGNTIYF

d_call: .
v_call: TRBV4-3
clone_size: .
j_call: TRBJ2-2
cdr3_nt: TGCGCCAGCAGCCAAACTAGCTCCGGCGGGGAGCTGTTTTTT
cdr3_aa: CASSQTSSGGELFF